This TCR beta chain was identified in a study of blood T cell repertoires in COVID-19. As for the study in general: Researchers got acute and convalescent COVID-19 samples from the United States, Italy and Spain. PBMCs, B-cell-depleted T cells, or T cells provided the cDNA or gDNA that made up the material.

CDR3 length: 12 amino acids. Germline V gene sequence: CDR1 SGHVS, CDR2 FQNEAQ. The V end lost 5 bases, the J end lost 10 bases, and 12 bases lay between the germline ends. In the original processing: Reference gene primer amplification in the assay estimated nucleated cell counts. Sequencing used immunoSEQ multiplex PCR; TCRdb keeps in-frame clones, though not all of them. D and trimming were read from the DNA, whereas the V and J calls and clone size are those reported in that table. This sample has fewer than 200,000 clones, with about 75% found just once. The clonotype was recovered from a woman aged 50 to 60 with active or convalescent COVID-19. Sequenced input: peripheral blood. The chain combines TRBV7-8 with TRBJ1-5, with D maybe TRBD1 (5 bases). CDR3 region: CASSPRGSPQHF. The CDR3 DNA sequence: TGTGCCAGCAGCCCCCGGGGGAGTCCCCAGCATTTT.